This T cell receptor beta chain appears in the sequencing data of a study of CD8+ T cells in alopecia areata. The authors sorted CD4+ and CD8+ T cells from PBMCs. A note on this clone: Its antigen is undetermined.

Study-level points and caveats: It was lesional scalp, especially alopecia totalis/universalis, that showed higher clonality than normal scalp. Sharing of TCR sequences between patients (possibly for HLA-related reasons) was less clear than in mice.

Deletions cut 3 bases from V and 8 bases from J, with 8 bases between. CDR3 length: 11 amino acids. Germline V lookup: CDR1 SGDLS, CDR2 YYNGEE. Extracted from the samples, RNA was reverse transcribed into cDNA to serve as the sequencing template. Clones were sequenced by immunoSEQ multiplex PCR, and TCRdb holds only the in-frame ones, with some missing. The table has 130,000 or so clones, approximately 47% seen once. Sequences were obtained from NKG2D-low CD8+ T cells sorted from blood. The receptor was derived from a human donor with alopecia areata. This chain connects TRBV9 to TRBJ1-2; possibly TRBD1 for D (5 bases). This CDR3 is CASSAGTGYTF. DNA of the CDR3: TGTGCCAGCAGCGCAGGGACCGGCTACACCTTC.